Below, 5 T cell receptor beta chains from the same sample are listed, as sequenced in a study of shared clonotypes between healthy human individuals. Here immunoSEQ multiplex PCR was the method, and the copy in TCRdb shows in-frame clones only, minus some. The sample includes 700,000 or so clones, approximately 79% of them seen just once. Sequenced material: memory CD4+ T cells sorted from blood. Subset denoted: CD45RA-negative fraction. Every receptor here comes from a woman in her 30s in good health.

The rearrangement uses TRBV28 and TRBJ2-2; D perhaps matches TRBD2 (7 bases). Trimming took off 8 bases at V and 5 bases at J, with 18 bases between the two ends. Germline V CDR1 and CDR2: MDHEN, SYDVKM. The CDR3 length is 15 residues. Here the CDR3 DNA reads TGTGCCAGCTTCAGGCGGGGGCAGGAAACCGGGGAGCTGTTTTTT. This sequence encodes CASFRRGQETGELFF.

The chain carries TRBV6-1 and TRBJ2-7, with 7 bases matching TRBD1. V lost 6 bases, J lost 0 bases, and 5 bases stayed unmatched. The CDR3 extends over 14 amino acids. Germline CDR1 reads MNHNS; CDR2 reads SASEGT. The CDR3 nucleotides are TGTGCCAGCAGACTACAGGGGAACTCCTACGAGCAGTACTTC. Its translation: CASRLQGNSYEQYF.

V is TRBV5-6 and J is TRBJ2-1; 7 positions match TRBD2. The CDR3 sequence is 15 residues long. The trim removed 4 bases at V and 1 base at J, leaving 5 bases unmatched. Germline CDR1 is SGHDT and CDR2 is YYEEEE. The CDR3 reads CASSRGGPSYNEQFF. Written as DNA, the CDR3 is TGTGCCAGCAGCCGGGGAGGGCCGTCCTACAATGAGCAGTTCTTC.

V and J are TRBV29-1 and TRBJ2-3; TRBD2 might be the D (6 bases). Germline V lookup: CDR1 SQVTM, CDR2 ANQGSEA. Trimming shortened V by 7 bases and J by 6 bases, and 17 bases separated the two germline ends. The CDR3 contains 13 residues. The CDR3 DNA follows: TGCAGCGCTGGGACTCCTAGATCGGATACGCAGTATTTT. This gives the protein CSAGTPRSDTQYF.

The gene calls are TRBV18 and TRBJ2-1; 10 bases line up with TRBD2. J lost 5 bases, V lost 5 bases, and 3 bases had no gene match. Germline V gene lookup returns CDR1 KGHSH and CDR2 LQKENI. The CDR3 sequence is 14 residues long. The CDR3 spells CASSRTSGDNEQFF. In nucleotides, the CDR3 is TGTGCCAGCTCAAGGACTAGCGGAGACAATGAGCAGTTCTTC.